Below, one T cell receptor (beta chain) is given with its context. The clone's antigen remains unknown. Base quality data are lacking; no much larger clone is found one base away. The data were obtained in a study of blood T cell repertoires in COVID-19 (dated by TCRdb to 2018 to 2021). Looking at the study overall: Samples covering the acute and convalescent phases of COVID-19 were provided by collaborators in the United States, Italy and Spain. The prospective study material was composed of cDNA or gDNA derived from T cells, B-cell-depleted T cells, or PBMCs. Subjects who had been exposed to COVID-19, were actively infected with it, or had recovered from it provided the deeply sampled blood TCRbeta repertoires that made up the dataset. A freely available public database, intended as a resource for researchers studying the immune response to SARS-CoV-2, is where the repertoires were released. The samples were drawn from the first 160 participants of the ongoing ImmuneRACE study and from 1,200 or so subjects provided by 6 global collaborators. A de-identified subject ID, COVID-19 status, age in years and sex were almost always included in the sample metadata. Where HLA class I and class II types were available, the types were taken from metadata supplied by the sample provider, not from assay-based typing.

The immunoSEQ Assay, a bias-controlled multiplex PCR, was used to amplify TCRbeta CDR3 regions from genomic DNA. Turning to the authors' computational methods: Nucleated cell counts per sample were estimated from amplification of reference gene primers within the assay. To quantify the absolute abundance of each unique TCRbeta CDR3 rearrangement, sequence reads were collapsed and filtered. Productive Simpson clonality was computed per sample as the square root of Simpson's diversity index over productive rearrangements. The immuneACCESS repertoire file appears here via TCRdb, limited to in-frame rearrangements. These files lack a portion of the clones; in checked studies, under half of the deficit traces to unresolved V genes, and the cause of the others is not known. That table is the source of V, J and clone size, and D and trimming were worked out from the DNA. The table for this sample lists about 160,000 clones; 80% of them were counted only once. 3% to 3.5% of the sample goes to the ten largest clones.

Enrolling through a virtual design, the prospective study's participants ranged in age from about 18 to 89 years and lived across 20 to 30 United States geographic areas. In the prospective study, participants were assigned to cohorts based on the clinical history participants reported in a screening survey and a study questionnaire. Recovered participants in ImmuneRACE Cohort 3 were defined by two consecutive negative NP/OP PCR tests, clearance by a healthcare professional, or resolution of symptoms. In the prospective study, mobile phlebotomists collected whole blood, serum and a nasopharyngeal or oropharyngeal swab from each participant. Prospective study participants could optionally give additional blood draws and questionnaires over an approximately two-month period. Prospective study blood samples were shipped either frozen or at room temperature before DNA extraction. General findings and caveats noted by the study authors: The amount of clinical and demographic metadata varied by source and participant and was provided uncurated.

The CDR3 numbers 19 residues from cysteine through phenylalanine. The read is trimmed to its CDR3 DNA, 57 bases read in frame from base 1. The sequence derives from a woman aged 55-69 years who had recovered from COVID-19. Sequenced sample: PBMCs or T cells enriched from blood (not recorded which). The sequence links TRBV21-1 to TRBJ2-5; the table calls TRBD2, which could not be checked here. TRBV21-1 is flagged as a pseudogene. The DNA sequence is given as TGTGCCAGCACGGTTGATCTTGGCCGGGGGACGGCAGCAGAACTGACCCAGTACTTC. The resulting protein is CASTVDLGRGTAAELTQYF.